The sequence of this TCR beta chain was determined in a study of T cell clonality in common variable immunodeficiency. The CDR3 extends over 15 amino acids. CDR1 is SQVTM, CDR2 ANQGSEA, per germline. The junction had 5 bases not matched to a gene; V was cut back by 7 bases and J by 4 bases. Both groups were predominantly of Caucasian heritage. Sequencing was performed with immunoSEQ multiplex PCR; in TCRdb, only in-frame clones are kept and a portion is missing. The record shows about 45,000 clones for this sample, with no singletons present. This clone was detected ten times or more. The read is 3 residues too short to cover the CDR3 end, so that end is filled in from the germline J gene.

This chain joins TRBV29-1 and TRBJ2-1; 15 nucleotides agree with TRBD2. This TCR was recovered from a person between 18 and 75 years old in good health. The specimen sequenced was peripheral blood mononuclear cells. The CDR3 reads CSARTSGGVYNEQFF. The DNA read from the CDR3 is TGCAGCGCACGGACTAGCGGGGGGGTTTACAATGAG.